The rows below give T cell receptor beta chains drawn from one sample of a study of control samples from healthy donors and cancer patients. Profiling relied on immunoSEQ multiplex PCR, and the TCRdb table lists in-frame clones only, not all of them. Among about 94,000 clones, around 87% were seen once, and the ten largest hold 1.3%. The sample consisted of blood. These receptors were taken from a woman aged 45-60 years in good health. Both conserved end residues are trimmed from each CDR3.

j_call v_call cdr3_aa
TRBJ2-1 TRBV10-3 AISDPSVAGGNNEQF
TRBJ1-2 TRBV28 ASSLNWYDGYT
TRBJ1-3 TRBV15 ATSPRDIRSGNTIY
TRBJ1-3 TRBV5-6 ASSPGTVGNTIY
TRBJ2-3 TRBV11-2 ASSLVGLAGDGGTDTQY
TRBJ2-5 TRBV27 ASSIGQGQETQY
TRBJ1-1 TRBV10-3 AISGTGGTEAF
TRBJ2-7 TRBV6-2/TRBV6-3 ASSRAGTGDYEQY
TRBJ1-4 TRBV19 ASEGRIEKLF
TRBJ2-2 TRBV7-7 ASSPGTGWAGELF
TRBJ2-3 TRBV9 ASSVVGQGWYGTDTQY
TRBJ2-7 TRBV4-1 ASSRGTYYEQY
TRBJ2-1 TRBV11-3 ASSLDRPSRTGNEQF
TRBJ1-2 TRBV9 ASSPHGPSYTNYGYT
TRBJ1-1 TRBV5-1 ASSLSDGEAF
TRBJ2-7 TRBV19 ASSIEADSYEQY
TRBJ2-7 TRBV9 ASSPLGIYEQY
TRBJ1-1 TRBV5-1 ASSSGNTEAF
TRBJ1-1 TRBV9 ASSEGGTVNTEAF
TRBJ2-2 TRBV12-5 ASGSSMTRGALTLF
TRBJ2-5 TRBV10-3 AIRAGTQETQY
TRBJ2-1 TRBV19 ASSMGFHEQF
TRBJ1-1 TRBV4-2 ASSLAGVLGVTEAF
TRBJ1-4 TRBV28 ASSPSGGRGGQDNEKLF
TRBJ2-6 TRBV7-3 ASSLYGQDSGANVLT
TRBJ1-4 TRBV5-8 ASSPGRANEKLF
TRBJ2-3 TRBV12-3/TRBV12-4 ASRNRADTQY
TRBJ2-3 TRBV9 ASGRDRVGTDTQY
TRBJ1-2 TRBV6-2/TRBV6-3 ASSYQGNYGYT
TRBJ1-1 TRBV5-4 ASSLIRQSNTEAF
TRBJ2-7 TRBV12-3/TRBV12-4 ASSPHGDEQY
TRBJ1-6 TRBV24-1 ATLGGALNSPLH
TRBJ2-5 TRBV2 ASSFRLGETQY
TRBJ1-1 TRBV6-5 ASAQGYTEAF
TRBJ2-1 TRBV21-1 ASSKALRQGRSYNEQF
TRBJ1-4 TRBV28 ASSFLTSGDEKLF
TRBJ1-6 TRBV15 ATSRERTYHNSPLH